Listed below are T cell receptor beta chains from one sample, sequenced in a study of cytomegalovirus exposure and HLA in healthy donors. The method was immunoSEQ multiplex PCR; TCRdb's version includes in-frame clones alone and lacks a portion of them. The sample has fewer than 45,000 clones, about 78% seen once. The sample comprised PBMCs. The receptors here all came from a woman in her 30s in good health and CMV-seronegative. Both conserved end residues are part of each CDR3. Each record gives: V gene, clone size, J gene, D gene, CDR3 protein, CDR3 DNA. A D gene is named only where the DNA matches it firmly. Some rows have no size entry. The others give once, few or many, or a class for an expanded clone.

V gene: TRBV7-6
clone size: NA
J gene: TRBJ2-7
D gene: TRBD1
CDR3 protein: CASSLGDRDVYEQYF
CDR3 DNA: TGTGCCAGCAGCTTAGGGGACAGGGACGTCTACGAGCAGTACTTC

V gene: TRBV27
clone size: NA
J gene: TRBJ1-3
D gene: NA
CDR3 protein: CASSLGRGNTIYF
CDR3 DNA: TGTGCCAGCAGTTTAGGCCGCGGAAACACCATATATTTT

V gene: TRBV30
clone size: few
J gene: TRBJ2-7
D gene: TRBD2
CDR3 protein: CASEGGTSGIVSSYEQYF
CDR3 DNA: TGTGCCTCGGAGGGAGGGACTAGCGGGATAGTTTCCTCCTACGAGCAGTACTTC

V gene: TRBV29-1
clone size: NA
J gene: TRBJ1-2
D gene: NA
CDR3 protein: CSVEMGHGYTF
CDR3 DNA: TGCAGCGTTGAAATGGGGCATGGCTACACCTTC

V gene: TRBV6-5
clone size: medium-sized
J gene: TRBJ1-6
D gene: NA
CDR3 protein: CASTAGRNSPLHF
CDR3 DNA: TGTGCCAGCACGGCAGGGAGGAATTCACCCCTCCACTTT

V gene: TRBV28
clone size: NA
J gene: TRBJ1-6
D gene: TRBD1
CDR3 protein: CASTRGLLSPLHF
CDR3 DNA: TGTGCCAGCACCAGGGGGTTACTCTCACCCCTCCACTTT

V gene: TRBV29-1
clone size: NA
J gene: TRBJ2-3
D gene: TRBD1
CDR3 protein: CSVTGQGVSTDTQYF
CDR3 DNA: TGCAGCGTTACGGGACAGGGTGTCAGCACAGATACGCAGTATTTT

V gene: TRBV5-1
clone size: NA
J gene: TRBJ2-3
D gene: NA
CDR3 protein: CASSEAGATVDTQYF
CDR3 DNA: TGCGCCAGCAGCGAAGCAGGGGCTACAGTTGATACGCAGTATTTT

V gene: TRBV4-1
clone size: few
J gene: TRBJ2-1
D gene: TRBD2
CDR3 protein: CASSIGTSGSYEQFF
CDR3 DNA: TGCGCCAGCAGCATCGGGACTAGCGGGAGCTATGAGCAGTTCTTC

V gene: TRBV29-1
clone size: NA
J gene: TRBJ2-3
D gene: TRBD2
CDR3 protein: CSVAGGVSGDTQYF
CDR3 DNA: TGCAGCGTTGCGGGGGGGGTCAGCGGAGATACGCAGTATTTT

V gene: TRBV9
clone size: NA
J gene: TRBJ2-5
D gene: TRBD2
CDR3 protein: CASSETFGTSGKETQYF
CDR3 DNA: TGTGCCAGCAGCGAGACCTTCGGGACTAGCGGAAAAGAGACCCAGTACTTC

V gene: TRBV29-1
clone size: NA
J gene: TRBJ1-2
D gene: NA
CDR3 protein: CSVDAILQGVYGYTF
CDR3 DNA: TGCAGCGTTGACGCAATCCTACAGGGCGTCTATGGCTACACCTTC

V gene: TRBV7-9
clone size: once
J gene: TRBJ2-1
D gene: NA
CDR3 protein: CASSSISGEQFF
CDR3 DNA: TGTGCCAGCAGCTCTATCTCCGGTGAGCAGTTCTTC

V gene: TRBV2
clone size: NA
J gene: TRBJ2-3
D gene: NA
CDR3 protein: CASSVGGSPDTQYF
CDR3 DNA: TGTGCCAGCAGTGTAGGCGGGTCCCCAGATACGCAGTATTTT

V gene: TRBV7-9
clone size: NA
J gene: TRBJ1-5
D gene: NA
CDR3 protein: CASSLDSAGGNQPQHF
CDR3 DNA: TGTGCCAGCAGCCTTGATTCCGCGGGGGGCAATCAGCCCCAGCATTTT

V gene: TRBV6-5
clone size: NA
J gene: TRBJ2-5
D gene: NA
CDR3 protein: CASSYIRGGTETQYF
CDR3 DNA: TGTGCCAGCAGTTACATTCGCGGCGGGACGGAGACCCAGTACTTC